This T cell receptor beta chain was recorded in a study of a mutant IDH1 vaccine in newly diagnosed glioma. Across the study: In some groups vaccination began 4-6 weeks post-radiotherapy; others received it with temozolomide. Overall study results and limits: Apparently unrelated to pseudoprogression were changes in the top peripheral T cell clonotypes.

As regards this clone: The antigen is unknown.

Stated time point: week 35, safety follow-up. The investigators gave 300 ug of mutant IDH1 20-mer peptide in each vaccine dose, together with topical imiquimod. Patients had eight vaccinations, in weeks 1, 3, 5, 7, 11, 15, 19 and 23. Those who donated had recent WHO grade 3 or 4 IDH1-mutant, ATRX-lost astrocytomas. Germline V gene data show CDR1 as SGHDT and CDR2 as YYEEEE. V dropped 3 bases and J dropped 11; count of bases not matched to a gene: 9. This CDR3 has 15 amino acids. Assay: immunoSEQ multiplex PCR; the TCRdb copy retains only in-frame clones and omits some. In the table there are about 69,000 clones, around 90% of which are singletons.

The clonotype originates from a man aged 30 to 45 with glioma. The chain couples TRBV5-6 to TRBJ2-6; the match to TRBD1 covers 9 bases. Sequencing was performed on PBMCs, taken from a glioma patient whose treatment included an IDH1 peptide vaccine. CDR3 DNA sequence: TGTGCCAGCAGCTGGGGGACAGGGTCCCGGGACGTCCTGACTTTC. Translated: CASSWGTGSRDVLTF.